Listed below are T cell receptor beta chains from one sample, sequenced in a study of Ad26.COV2.S vaccination and SARS-CoV-2 variants. The assay was immunoSEQ multiplex PCR, and TCRdb's table has in-frame clones only and misses some. This sample has 250,000 or so clones, with approximately 88% found just once. The sequencing used peripheral blood, collected in a trial of Ad26.COV2.S vaccine versus placebo. These receptors originate from a person between 18 and 65 years old who received the Ad26.COV2.S COVID-19 vaccine or a placebo. CDR3s include the opening cysteine and the closing phenylalanine or tryptophan. The order of the fields is D gene, J gene, V gene, clone size, CDR3 protein, CDR3 DNA. The D gene is left open where the match is weak. A clone size is listed for some rows: how often the clone was seen (once, few, many), or a class if it is expanded.

TRBD2 TRBJ2-5 TRBV4-2 NA CASSQDSAGGRETQYF TGTGCCAGCAGCCAAGATTCAGCGGGGGGCCGGGAGACCCAGTACTTC
TRBD2 TRBJ2-1 TRBV11-1 once CASSLASGGYNEQFF TGTGCCAGCAGCTTAGCGAGCGGGGGGTACAATGAGCAGTTCTTC
TRBD2 TRBJ2-7 TRBV6-2/TRBV6-3 NA CASSLSLAGGIAYEQYF TGTGCCAGCAGTTTGTCCCTAGCGGGCGGCATAGCCTACGAGCAGTACTTC
NA TRBJ1-5 TRBV6-4 NA CASSQELGNQPQHF TGTGCCAGCAGCCAGGAACTTGGCAATCAGCCCCAGCATTTT
TRBD1 TRBJ1-2 TRBV11-2 NA CASSLVQGSGYTF TGTGCCAGCAGCTTAGTACAGGGGAGCGGCTACACCTTC
NA TRBJ2-7 TRBV11-2 NA CASSLGGNEQYF TGTGCCAGCAGCTTAGGAGGTAACGAGCAGTACTTC
NA TRBJ2-3 TRBV9 NA CASSVGLASTDTQYF TGTGCCAGCAGCGTAGGGCTAGCAAGCACAGATACGCAGTATTTT
TRBD2 TRBJ2-3 TRBV3-1/TRBV3-2 NA CASSGGLAGSITSTDTQYF TGTGCCAGCAGCGGAGGACTAGCGGGGAGCATTACTAGCACAGATACGCAGTATTTT
NA TRBJ1-5 TRBV16 NA CASSHTGDRFGNQPQHF TGTGCCAGCAGCCACACTGGGGACCGGTTCGGCAATCAGCCCCAGCATTTT
NA TRBJ1-2 TRBV18 NA CASSRVGSLGGYTF TGTGCCAGCTCACGCGTCGGGTCCCTCGGCGGCTACACCTTC
TRBD2 TRBJ2-7 TRBV7-9 NA CASSQRWEGTGYEQYF TGTGCCAGCAGCCAAAGGTGGGAGGGAACGGGCTACGAGCAGTACTTC
NA TRBJ1-1 TRBV19 NA CASNSGGLLNTEAFF TGTGCCAGTAATAGCGGGGGGCTTTTGAACACTGAAGCTTTCTTT
TRBD2 TRBJ2-3 TRBV11-2 NA CASSRRTSGRGTDTQYF TGTGCCAGCAGCCGCAGGACTAGCGGGAGAGGGACAGATACGCAGTATTTT
NA TRBJ1-3 TRBV6-5 NA CASNIIMGNTIYF TGTGCCAGCAACATCATTATGGGAAACACCATATATTTT
NA TRBJ1-1 TRBV12-3/TRBV12-4 once CASSVRSPGEAFF TGTGCCAGCAGTGTTAGATCACCCGGTGAAGCTTTCTTT
TRBD1 TRBJ1-5 TRBV23-1 NA CARKGTDSNQPQHF TGCGCCCGCAAAGGGACAGACAGCAATCAGCCCCAGCATTTT
NA TRBJ1-5 TRBV6-5 NA CASSFQGVNQPQHF TGTGCCAGCAGTTTTCAGGGAGTCAATCAGCCCCAGCATTTT
TRBD1 TRBJ2-2 TRBV7-3 NA CASSPSATGLANTGELFF TGTGCCAGCAGCCCCTCAGCGACAGGGTTAGCGAACACCGGGGAGCTGTTTTTT
NA TRBJ1-2 TRBV19 NA CASSMGASGYTF TGTGCCAGTAGTATGGGGGCTAGCGGCTACACCTTC
TRBD1 TRBJ1-5 TRBV7-9 NA CASSSAGGGNQPQHF TGTGCCAGCAGCTCGGCAGGGGGCGGCAATCAGCCCCAGCATTTT
NA TRBJ1-1 TRBV29-1 NA CSVAGRYGLNTEAFF TGCAGCGTTGCCGGTCGATACGGGCTGAACACTGAAGCTTTCTTT
NA TRBJ1-1 TRBV4-3 once CASSQDPGQRNTEAFF TGCGCCAGCAGCCAAGATCCAGGGCAAAGGAACACTGAAGCTTTCTTT
TRBD1 TRBJ2-7 TRBV14 NA CASSRRQGRDEQYF TGTGCCAGCAGCCGAAGACAGGGTAGGGATGAGCAGTACTTC
TRBD2 TRBJ2-2 TRBV7-9 once CASSSRLAANTGELFF TGTGCCAGCAGCTCAAGACTAGCGGCGAACACCGGGGAGCTGTTTTTT
NA TRBJ2-3 TRBV5-4 NA CASSWRGADTQYF TGTGCCAGCAGCTGGAGGGGGGCAGATACGCAGTATTTT
NA TRBJ1-2 TRBV5-4 NA CASSLSGMGNYGYTF TGTGCCAGCAGCTTATCAGGGATGGGCAACTATGGCTACACCTTC
NA TRBJ2-7 TRBV2 NA CASSGQSYEQYF TGTGCCAGCTCGGGGCAGTCCTACGAGCAGTACTTC
TRBD1 TRBJ1-2 TRBV6-2/TRBV6-3 NA CASSYPTKGTKDRQGYTF TGTGCCAGCAGTTACCCAACCAAGGGAACCAAGGACAGGCAGGGCTACACCTTC
TRBD2 TRBJ2-2 TRBV7-9 NA CASRGEGTGELFF TGTGCCAGCAGAGGGGAGGGCACCGGGGAGCTGTTTTTT
NA TRBJ2-1 TRBV12-3/TRBV12-4 NA CASTPSHNEQFF TGTGCCAGCACCCCGTCCCACAATGAGCAGTTCTTC
TRBD1 TRBJ2-3 TRBV4-3 once CASSLGQGPSTDTQYF TGCGCCAGCAGCCTAGGACAGGGACCTAGCACAGATACGCAGTATTTT
NA TRBJ2-6 TRBV5-1 NA CASSLDYVRGSGANVLTF TGCGCCAGCAGCTTGGATTATGTAAGGGGATCAGGGGCCAACGTCCTGACTTTC
NA TRBJ1-2 TRBV7-9 once CASEFFHPPTGIYGYTF TGTGCCAGCGAATTTTTTCACCCCCCCACAGGGATCTATGGCTACACCTTC
NA TRBJ2-3 TRBV11-2 NA CASSLAALLFPDTQYF TGTGCCAGCAGCTTAGCCGCCCTTCTGTTTCCAGATACGCAGTATTTT
NA TRBJ1-4 TRBV7-9 NA CASSLQGNEKLFF TGTGCCAGCAGCTTACAGGGCAATGAAAAACTGTTTTTT
TRBD2 TRBJ2-1 TRBV4-3 NA CASSQRLADSSYNEQFF TGCGCCAGCAGCCAAAGACTAGCGGATAGCTCCTACAATGAGCAGTTCTTC
TRBD2 TRBJ2-3 TRBV19 NA CASSTGLGNTQYF TGTGCCAGTAGCACGGGACTAGGAAATACGCAGTATTTT
NA TRBJ1-2 TRBV20-1 NA CSASGIGSYTF TGCAGTGCTTCAGGGATTGGAAGCTACACCTTC
TRBD1 TRBJ1-4 TRBV7-2 NA CASSSGDRGEKLFF TGTGCCAGCAGCTCAGGCGACAGGGGAGAAAAACTGTTTTTT
NA TRBJ1-1 TRBV25-1 NA CASSGGRWGSEAFF TGTGCCAGCAGTGGGGGTCGTTGGGGGTCTGAAGCTTTCTTT
NA TRBJ1-1 TRBV19 NA CASSTPWGSEAFF TGTGCCAGTAGTACCCCTTGGGGGTCTGAAGCTTTCTTT
TRBD1 TRBJ2-7 TRBV6-6 NA CASSRGGDYEQYF TGTGCCAGCAGTCGAGGGGGCGACTACGAGCAGTACTTC
TRBD1 TRBJ2-5 TRBV24-1 NA CATSDTVRTGQETQYF TGTGCCACCAGCGACACCGTCCGGACAGGACAAGAGACCCAGTACTTC
NA TRBJ1-3 TRBV6-6 NA CASILGTPLSGNTIYF TGTGCCAGCATTCTGGGGACACCCCTCTCTGGAAACACCATATATTTT
NA TRBJ1-4 TRBV4-2 NA CASSQDTTTNEKLFF TGTGCCAGCAGCCAAGATACTACAACTAATGAAAAACTGTTTTTT
TRBD2 TRBJ2-5 TRBV5-1 once CASSLASGGLGETQYF TGCGCCAGCAGCTTGGCCAGCGGGGGCCTGGGGGAGACCCAGTACTTC
TRBD1 TRBJ1-6 TRBV3-1/TRBV3-2 NA CASSQETGPNSPLHF TGTGCCAGCAGCCAAGAGACAGGGCCGAATTCACCCCTCCACTTT
NA TRBJ2-5 TRBV5-6 NA CASSLVGGETQYF TGTGCCAGCAGCTTGGTCGGTGGCGAGACCCAGTACTTC
TRBD1 TRBJ1-2 TRBV9 NA CASSHRQGMGYGYTF TGTGCCAGCAGCCACCGACAGGGGATGGGCTATGGCTACACCTTC
NA TRBJ1-3 TRBV30 NA CAWSWGSGNTIYF TGTGCCTGGAGTTGGGGGTCTGGAAACACCATATATTTT
TRBD1 TRBJ1-4 TRBV19 NA CASRRSDRGSNEKLFF TGTGCCAGTAGACGCTCGGACAGGGGGTCTAATGAAAAACTGTTTTTT
NA TRBJ1-1 TRBV29-1 NA CSARGGMVAEAFF TGCAGCGCCCGGGGGGGGATGGTCGCTGAAGCTTTCTTT